This TCR beta chain was captured by sequencing in a study of T cell responses to AZD1222 COVID-19 vaccine. The data were produced by immunoSEQ multiplex PCR, yet TCRdb's version contains in-frame clones alone and is incomplete. The repertoire holds around 99,000 clones, 80% to 95% seen once, with under 9.5% in the top ten. V lost 8 bases and J lost 0, with 5 bases in between. Per the germline V gene, CDR1 is LGHNT and CDR2 is FRNRAP. The CDR3 has 12 residues. V and J are TRBV12-5 and TRBJ1-3; no clear D. Sequenced material: peripheral blood, taken 28 days after the second AZD1222 dose. This TCR was recovered from an adult who received the AZD1222 COVID-19 vaccine. DNA of the CDR3: TGTGCTAGTCAGCTCTCTGGAAACACCATATATTTT. Translating gives CASQLSGNTIYF. Full variable domain (missing parts from reference TRBV12-5 and TRBJ1-3): DARVTQTPRHKVTEMGQEVTMRCQPILGHNTVFWYRQTMMQGLELLAYFRNRAPLDDSGMPKDRFSAEMPDATLATLKIQPSEPRDSAVYFCASQLSGNTIYFGEGSWLTVV.